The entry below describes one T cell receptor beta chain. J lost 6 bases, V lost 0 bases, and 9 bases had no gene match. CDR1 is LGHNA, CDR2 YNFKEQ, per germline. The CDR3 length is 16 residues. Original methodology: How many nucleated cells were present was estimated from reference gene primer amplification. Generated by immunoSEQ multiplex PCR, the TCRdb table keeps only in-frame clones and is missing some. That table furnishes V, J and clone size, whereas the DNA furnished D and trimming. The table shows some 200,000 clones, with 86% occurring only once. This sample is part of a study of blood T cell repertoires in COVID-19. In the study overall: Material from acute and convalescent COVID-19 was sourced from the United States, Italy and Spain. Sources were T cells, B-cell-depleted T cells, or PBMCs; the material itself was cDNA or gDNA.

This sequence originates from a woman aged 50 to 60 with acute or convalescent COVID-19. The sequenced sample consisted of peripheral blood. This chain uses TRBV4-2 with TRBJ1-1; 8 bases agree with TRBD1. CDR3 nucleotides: TGTGCCAGCAGCCAAGATGGAACAGGGGGGGAGGCTGAAGCTTTCTTT. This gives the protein CASSQDGTGGEAEAFF.